This T cell receptor (beta chain) was identified during a study of spatial heterogeneity in lung cancer. As for the study in general: Alpha-chain detections were consistently fewer than beta-chain detections among the sequences. Study results and limitations: There was tracking of ubiquitous and regional nonsynonymous mutations by the respective counts of ubiquitous and regional expanded TCRs. Counts of expanded alpha and beta TCRs within tumors tracked the tumor nonsynonymous mutation count.

At least ten counts were recorded for this clonotype. The antigen is undetermined. The V gene end was trimmed by 6 bases and the J gene end by 4 bases; junction bases not matched to a gene: 5. CDR3 size: 14 residues. Germline-derived CDR1 and CDR2 are KGHSH and LQKENI. MiXCR was run by TCRdb on the 5' RACE reads, yielding one entry per CDR3 protein. The sample lists about 18,000 distinct CDR3 sequences, 7.5% occurring once. Specified time point: sample taken at primary tumor resection. Unsorted tumor, nontumor lung tissue or cryopreserved PBMC supplied the whole RNA. The material sequenced was lung tumor tissue, taken at surgery. The receptor was isolated from a male donor with early-stage non-small cell lung cancer. The chain is built from TRBV18 and TRBJ2-1, with 8 nucleotides matching TRBD1. CDR3 coding DNA: TGTGCCAGCTCGGCCACAGGGGGTTACAATGAGCAGTTCTTC. It yields the protein CASSATGGYNEQFF.